Below are 14 T cell receptor beta chains sequenced from a single sample in a study of cytomegalovirus exposure and HLA in healthy donors. It was with 60 Vbeta and 13 Jbeta primers that the PCR ran. Clones were sequenced by immunoSEQ multiplex PCR, and TCRdb holds only the in-frame ones, with some missing. Of about 170,000 clones in the sample, 70% to 90% were seen once. The source material was PBMCs. Receptor source: a girl aged 10 to 17 in good health and CMV-seropositive.

This clone has more than one count but fewer than ten. DNA for the CDR3: TGTGCCAGCAGTTTTAGGAGGACAGGGGGAACCGGGGAGCTGTTTTTT. Its protein product is CASSFRRTGGTGELFF. The chain couples TRBV2 to TRBJ2-2, with TRBD1 matching over 10 bases. CDR3 length equals 16 residues. V gave up 5 bases and J gave up 5 bases; unmatched junction bases: 8. From germline, CDR1 is SNHLY and CDR2 FYNNEI.

The chain combines TRBV11-3 with TRBJ1-4; 12 positions match TRBD1. The trim removed 4 bases at V and 7 bases at J, leaving 10 bases unmatched. The CDR3 runs 17 residues. Germline V lookup: CDR1 SGHNT, CDR2 YENEEA. CDR3 coding DNA: TGTGCCAGCAGCTCCCGCCCGAGGGACAGGGGGCCTGAAAAACTGTTTTTT. It is translated as CASSSRPRDRGPEKLFF.

To note about this clone: The same CDR3 can be traced to other DNA sequences in this sample. The J gene is TRBJ1-5, the V gene TRBV7-9, with D possibly matching TRBD1 (5 bases). V was cut by 5 bases and J by 9 bases, with 8 bases left in between. This CDR3 is 11 amino acids long. The germline CDR1 and CDR2 sequences are SEHNR and FQNEAQ (reference sequence). CDR3 in amino acids: CASSPGGPQHF. DNA of the CDR3: TGTGCCAGCAGCCCGGGGGGGCCCCAGCATTTT.

The chain is built from TRBV27 and TRBJ2-5, with TRBD1 matching over 7 bases. J gave up 2 bases and V 5 bases, and 8 bases lay outside the gene matches. There are 15 residues in the CDR3. CDR1 and CDR2 (germline): MNHEY, SMNVEV (reference sequence). CDR3 sequence reads: CASSTQGDPQETQYF. For the CDR3, the DNA is TGTGCCAGCAGTACGCAGGGGGATCCGCAAGAGACCCAGTACTTC.

The genes are TRBV14 and TRBJ2-7; the match to TRBD1 covers 12 bases. Germline CDR1 reads SGHDN; CDR2 reads FVKESK. There are 15 residues in the CDR3. V was clipped by 5 bases and J by 5 bases; unmatched bases: 7. Here the CDR3 DNA reads TGTGCCAGCAGCATCGCCGGGACAGGGGGCCACGAGCAGTACTTC. Translating gives CASSIAGTGGHEQYF.

The chain joins TRBV2 to TRBJ1-1; D is uncertain. Germline CDR1 and CDR2: SNHLY and FYNNEI. V was clipped by 2 bases and J by 3 bases, with 10 bases between them. This CDR3 has 14 residues. CDR3 nucleotide sequence: TGTGCCAGCAGTGAACCGTTGCGAGACACTGAAGCTTTCTTT. This codes for CASSEPLRDTEAFF.

The V call is TRBV27, the J call TRBJ1-1, with D tentatively TRBD1 (5 bases). Germline lookup yields CDR1 MNHEY and CDR2 SMNVEV (reference sequence). The CDR3 sequence is 14 residues long. The germline V and J ends were trimmed by 5 bases and 5 bases, with 15 bases remaining between them. The CDR3 sequence: CASSTQGRVTEAFF. CDR3 nucleotides: TGTGCCAGCAGTACTCAGGGTAGGGTGACTGAAGCTTTCTTT.

The chain uses TRBV5-1 and TRBJ2-2; 7 bases fit TRBD1. Germline V gene data show CDR1 as SGHRS and CDR2 as YFSETQ. The ends lost 4 bases at V and 5 bases at J; junction bases unmatched: 11. The CDR3 runs to 16 residues. The CDR3 sequence is CASSASVAGGTGELFF. In DNA form, the CDR3 reads TGCGCCAGCAGCGCCAGCGTGGCAGGGGGTACCGGGGAGCTGTTTTTT. The full variable domain, rest sourced from reference TRBV5-1 and TRBJ2-2, is KAGVTQTPRYLIKTRGQQVTLSCSPISGHRSVSWYQQTPGQGLQFLFEYFSETQRNKGNFPGRFSGRQFSNSRSEMNVSTLELGDSALYLCASSASVAGGTGELFFGEGSRLTVL.

The chain recombines TRBV10-1 with TRBJ1-1; D is undetermined. Looked up from germline, CDR1 is WNHNN and CDR2 is SYGVQD (reference sequence). Trimming shortened V by 3 bases and J by 5 bases, and 10 bases separated the two germline ends. The CDR3 loop spans 13 amino acids. Here the CDR3 reads CASSESSGTEAFF. Here the CDR3 DNA reads TGCGCCAGCAGTGAATCTAGTGGGACTGAAGCTTTCTTT.

The rearrangement uses TRBV7-3 and TRBJ2-3; no firm D call. Looked up from germline, CDR1 is SGHTA and CDR2 is FQGTGA. The germline V and J ends were trimmed by 1 base and 0 bases, with 8 bases remaining between them. The length of the CDR3 is 15 residues. The CDR3 is CASSLIPTSTDTQYF. CDR3 DNA sequence: TGTGCCAGCAGCTTAATTCCGACTAGCACAGATACGCAGTATTTT.

The DNA of the CDR3 is TGTGCCAGCAGCGCGGGGACAGTCTCTGGAAACACCATATATTTT. As protein: CASSAGTVSGNTIYF. The genes are TRBV7-8 and TRBJ1-3; TRBD1 aligns across 7 bases. The CDR3 has 15 residues. CDR1 and CDR2 (germline): SGHVS, FQNEAQ. V was clipped by 5 bases and J by 0 bases; unmatched bases: 4.

The J gene is TRBJ2-7, the V gene TRBV19; 9 bases are a match to TRBD1. The J segment lost 2 bases and the V segment lost 4 bases, leaving 3 bases of the junction unmatched. Germline-derived CDR1 and CDR2 are LNHDA and SQIVND (reference sequence). CDR3 length: 14 residues. The CDR3 sequence is CASSKGQGPYEQYF. For the CDR3, the DNA is TGTGCCAGTAGTAAGGGACAGGGTCCCTACGAGCAGTACTTC. Full variable domain (outside the CDR3, taken from reference TRBV19 and TRBJ2-7): DGGITQSPKYLFRKEGQNVTLSCEQNLNHDAMYWYRQDPGQGLRLIYYSQIVNDFQKGDIAEGYSVSREKKESFPLTVTSAQKNPTAFYLCASSKGQGPYEQYFGPGTRLTVT.

This sequence joins TRBV2 and TRBJ1-2; 7 bases map to TRBD1. The V and J ends lost 7 bases and 11 bases, in that order; junction bases with no gene match: 16. Germline CDR1 reads SNHLY; CDR2 reads FYNNEI. This CDR3 spans 14 amino acids. CDR3 sequence: CASNRRQGVGLYTF. The CDR3 coding sequence is TGTGCCAGCAACCGTCGACAGGGAGTAGGATTATACACCTTC.

This clone has just one count. The chain uses TRBV6-5 and TRBJ2-7; D is perhaps TRBD2 (7 bases). The CDR3 is 14 amino acids. The germline gives CDR1 MNHEY, CDR2 SVGAGI. The V and J ends lost 0 bases and 6 bases respectively, with 12 bases between them. In nucleotides, the CDR3 is TGTGCCAGCAGTTACTCAGGAGGGGGGGGCGAGCAGTACTTC. Translating gives CASSYSGGGGEQYF.